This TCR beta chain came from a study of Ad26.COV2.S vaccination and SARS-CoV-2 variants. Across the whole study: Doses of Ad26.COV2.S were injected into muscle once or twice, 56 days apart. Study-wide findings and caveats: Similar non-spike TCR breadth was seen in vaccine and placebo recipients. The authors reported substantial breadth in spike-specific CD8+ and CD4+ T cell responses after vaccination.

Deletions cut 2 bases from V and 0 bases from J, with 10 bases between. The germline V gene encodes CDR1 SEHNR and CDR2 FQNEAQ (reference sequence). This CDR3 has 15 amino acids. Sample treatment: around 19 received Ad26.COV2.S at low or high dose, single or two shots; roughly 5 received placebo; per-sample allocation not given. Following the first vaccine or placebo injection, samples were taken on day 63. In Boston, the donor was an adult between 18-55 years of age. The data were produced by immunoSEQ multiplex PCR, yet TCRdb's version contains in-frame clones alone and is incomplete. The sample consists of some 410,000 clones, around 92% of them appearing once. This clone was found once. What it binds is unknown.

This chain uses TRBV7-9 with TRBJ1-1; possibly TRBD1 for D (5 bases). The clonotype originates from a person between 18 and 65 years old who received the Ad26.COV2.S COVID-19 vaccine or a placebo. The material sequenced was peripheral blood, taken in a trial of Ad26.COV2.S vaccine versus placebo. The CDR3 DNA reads TGTGCCAGCAGCTTACATACAGGATTGAACACTGAAGCTTTCTTT. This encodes CASSLHTGLNTEAFF.